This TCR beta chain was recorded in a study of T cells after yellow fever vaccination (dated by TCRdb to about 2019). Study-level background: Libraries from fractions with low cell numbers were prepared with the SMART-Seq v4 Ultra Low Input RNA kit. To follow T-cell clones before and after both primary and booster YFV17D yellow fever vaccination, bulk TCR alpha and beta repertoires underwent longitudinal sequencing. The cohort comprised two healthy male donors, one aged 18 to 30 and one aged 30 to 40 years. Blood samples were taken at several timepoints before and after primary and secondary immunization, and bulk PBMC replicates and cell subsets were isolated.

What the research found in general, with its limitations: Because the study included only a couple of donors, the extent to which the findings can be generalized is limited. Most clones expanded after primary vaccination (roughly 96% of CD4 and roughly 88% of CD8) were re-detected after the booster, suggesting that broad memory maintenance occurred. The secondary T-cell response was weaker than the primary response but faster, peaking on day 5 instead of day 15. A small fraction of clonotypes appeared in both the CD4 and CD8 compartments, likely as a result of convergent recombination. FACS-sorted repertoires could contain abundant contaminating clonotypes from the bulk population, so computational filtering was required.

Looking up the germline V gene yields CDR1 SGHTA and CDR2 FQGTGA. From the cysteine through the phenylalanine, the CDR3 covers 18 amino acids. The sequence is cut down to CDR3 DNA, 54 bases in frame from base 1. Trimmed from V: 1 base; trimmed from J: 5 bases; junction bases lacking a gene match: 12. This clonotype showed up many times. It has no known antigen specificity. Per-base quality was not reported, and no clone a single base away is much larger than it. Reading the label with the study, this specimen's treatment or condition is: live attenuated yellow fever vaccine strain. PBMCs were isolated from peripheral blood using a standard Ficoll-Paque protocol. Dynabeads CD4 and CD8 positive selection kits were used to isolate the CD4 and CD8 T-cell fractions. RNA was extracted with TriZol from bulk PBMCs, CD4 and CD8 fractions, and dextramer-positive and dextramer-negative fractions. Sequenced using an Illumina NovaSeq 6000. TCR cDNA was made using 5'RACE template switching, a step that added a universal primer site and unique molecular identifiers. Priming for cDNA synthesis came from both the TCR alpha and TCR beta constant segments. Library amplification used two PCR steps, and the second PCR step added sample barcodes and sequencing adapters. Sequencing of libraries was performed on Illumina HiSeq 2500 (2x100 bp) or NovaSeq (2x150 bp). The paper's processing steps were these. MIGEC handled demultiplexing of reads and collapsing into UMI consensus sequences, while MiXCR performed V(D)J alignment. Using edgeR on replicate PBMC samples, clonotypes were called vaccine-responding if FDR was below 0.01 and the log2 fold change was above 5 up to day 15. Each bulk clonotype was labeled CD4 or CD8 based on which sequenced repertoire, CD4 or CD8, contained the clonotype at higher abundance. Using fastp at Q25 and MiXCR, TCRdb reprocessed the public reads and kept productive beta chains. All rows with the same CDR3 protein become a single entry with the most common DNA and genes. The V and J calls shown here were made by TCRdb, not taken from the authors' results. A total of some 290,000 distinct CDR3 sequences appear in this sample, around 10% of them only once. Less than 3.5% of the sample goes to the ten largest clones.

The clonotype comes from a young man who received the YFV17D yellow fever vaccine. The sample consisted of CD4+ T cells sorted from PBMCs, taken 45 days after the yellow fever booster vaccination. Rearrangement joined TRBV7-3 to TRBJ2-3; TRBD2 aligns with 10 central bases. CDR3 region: CASSLRGISGGAKDTQYF. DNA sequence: TGTGCCAGCAGCTTAAGGGGAATCAGCGGGGGGGCCAAAGATACGCAGTATTTT. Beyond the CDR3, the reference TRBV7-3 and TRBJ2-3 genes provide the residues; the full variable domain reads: GAGVSQTPSNKVTEKGKYVELRCDPISGHTALYWYRQSLGQGPEFLIYFQGTGAADDSGLPNDRFFAVRPEGSVSTLKIQRTERGDSAVYLCASSLRGISGGAKDTQYFGPGTRLTVL.